A selection of T cell receptor beta chains follows, all from one sample in a study of CD8 T cells in ankylosing spondylitis. From the 5' RACE reads, TCRdb called clonotypes with MiXCR, one entry per CDR3 protein. In the table there are about 540,000 distinct CDR3 sequences, about an eighth of which are singletons. Material for sequencing was blood, either unsorted or a sorted T cell fraction (not recorded which). These TCRs come from a male donor with ankylosing spondylitis. Each CDR3 is given with its conserved first and last residue. Fields, in order: J gene, V gene, CDR3 length, CDR3 protein.

TRBJ2-5 | TRBV5-1 | 15 | CASSSKGQYQETQYF
TRBJ2-3 | TRBV5-1 | 14 | CASSPTSASDTQYF
TRBJ2-1 | TRBV2 | 15 | CASSELSSGHNEQFF
TRBJ2-2 | TRBV3-1 | 13 | CASSQVRAGELFF
TRBJ2-1 | TRBV11-3 | 16 | CASSLTPSGRRGEQFF
TRBJ2-7 | TRBV14 | 16 | CASSQALGQGRYEQYF
TRBJ2-7 | TRBV27 | 16 | CASSFIVRVGRYEQYF
TRBJ2-1 | TRBV7-9 | 14 | CASSDVGLTNEQFF
TRBJ2-3 | TRBV10-3 | 14 | CAISPGPSTDTQYF
TRBJ2-5 | TRBV10-3 | 19 | CAISESMGTSGPNQETQYF
TRBJ2-1 | TRBV9 | 11 | CASSQRDEQFF
TRBJ2-2 | TRBV19 | 13 | CASSPIDTGELFF
TRBJ2-7 | TRBV18 | 14 | CASSPGPSGYEQYF
TRBJ2-1 | TRBV25-1 | 14 | CASSELGVDNEQFF
TRBJ2-3 | TRBV12-3/TRBV12-4 | 15 | CASSLQGVWENTQYF
TRBJ1-2 | TRBV12-3/TRBV12-4 | 16 | CASSLLAPQGQYGYTF
TRBJ2-3 | TRBV20-1 | 12 | CSARDLSDTQYF
TRBJ1-1 | TRBV12-3/TRBV12-4 | 13 | CASNRDTQNEAFF
TRBJ2-5 | TRBV27 | 17 | CASSLSRSATGQETQYF
TRBJ1-6 | TRBV12-3/TRBV12-4 | 14 | CASKGQSGYSPLHF
TRBJ2-5 | TRBV7-8 | 15 | CASSLASGLQETQYF
TRBJ1-2 | TRBV20-1 | 12 | CSASMGADGYTF
TRBJ2-1 | TRBV20-1 | 11 | CSAIKGNEQFF
TRBJ2-7 | TRBV6-5 | 15 | CASSYCYRASYEQYF
TRBJ2-1 | TRBV15 | 17 | CATSRSLAGGVHNEQFF
TRBJ1-5 | TRBV20-1 | 14 | CSASEGESNQPQHF
TRBJ2-1 | TRBV2 | 20 | CASSRPLVSGPASSYNEQFF
TRBJ1-1 | TRBV5-6 | 14 | CASSSGTGRTEAFF
TRBJ1-5 | TRBV12-3/TRBV12-4 | 14 | CASSPVQRNQPQHF
TRBJ1-4 | TRBV7-9 | 12 | CASSLVREKLFF
TRBJ2-2 | TRBV2 | 14 | CASSDKPLPGELFF
TRBJ1-1 | TRBV4-1 | 15 | CASSQGLQGRTEAFF
TRBJ1-5 | TRBV20-1 | 12 | CSGARSNQPQHF
TRBJ2-1 | TRBV12-3/TRBV12-4 | 13 | CASSFNPSMEQFF
TRBJ2-7 | TRBV5-6 | 15 | CASSYTPGGGYEQYF
TRBJ2-5 | TRBV7-9 | 16 | CASRSIRRELQETQYF
TRBJ2-1 | TRBV2 | 13 | CASRDSAYNEQFF
TRBJ2-3 | TRBV2 | 13 | CASSEDHGDTQYF
TRBJ2-2 | TRBV5-1 | 15 | CASSPMGGDTGELFF
TRBJ1-3 | TRBV7-2 | 16 | CASSPWRGALGNTIYF
TRBJ2-2 | TRBV15 | 14 | CATSRDTNTGELFF
TRBJ2-2 | TRBV4-1 | 15 | CASSQQDRDTGELFF
TRBJ2-2 | TRBV5-1 | 15 | CASSLGSTRTGELFF
TRBJ2-3 | TRBV15 | 17 | CATSRASVRLTTDTQYF
TRBJ2-1 | TRBV10-2 | 15 | CASRVAGGSYNEQFF
TRBJ1-1 | TRBV5-1 | 13 | CASSSQGRTEAFF
TRBJ2-3 | TRBV3-1 | 17 | CASSAALALEGTDTQYF
TRBJ2-7 | TRBV20-1 | 13 | CSATRTSAYEQYF
TRBJ2-5 | TRBV29-1 | 15 | CSVVWWGGPGETQYF
TRBJ1-2 | TRBV3-1 | 14 | CASSSRTVHDGYTF